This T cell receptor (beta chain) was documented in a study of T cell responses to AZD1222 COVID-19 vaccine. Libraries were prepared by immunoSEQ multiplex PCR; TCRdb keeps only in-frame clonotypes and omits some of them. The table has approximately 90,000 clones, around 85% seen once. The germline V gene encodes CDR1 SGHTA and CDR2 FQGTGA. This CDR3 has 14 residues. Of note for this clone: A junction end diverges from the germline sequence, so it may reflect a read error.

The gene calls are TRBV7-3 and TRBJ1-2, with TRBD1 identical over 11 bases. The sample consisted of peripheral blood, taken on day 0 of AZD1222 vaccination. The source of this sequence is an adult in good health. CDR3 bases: TGTGCCAGCACCTTAGCCCTGGGACAGGGGGGTCACACCTTC. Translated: CASTLALGQGGHTF.